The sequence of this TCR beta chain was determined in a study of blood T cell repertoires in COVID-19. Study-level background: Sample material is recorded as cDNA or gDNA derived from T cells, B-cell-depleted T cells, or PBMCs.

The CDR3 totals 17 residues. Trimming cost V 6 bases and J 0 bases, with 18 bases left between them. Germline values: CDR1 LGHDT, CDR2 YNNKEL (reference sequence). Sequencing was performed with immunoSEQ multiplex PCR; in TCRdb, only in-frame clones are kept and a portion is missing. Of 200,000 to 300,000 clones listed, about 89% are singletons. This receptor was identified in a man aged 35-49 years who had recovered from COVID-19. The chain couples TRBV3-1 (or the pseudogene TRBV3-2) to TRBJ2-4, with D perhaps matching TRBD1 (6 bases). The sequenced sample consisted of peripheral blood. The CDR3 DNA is TGTGCCAGCAGTCTTAGACAGGCCGTACTAGCCAAAAACATTCAGTACTTC. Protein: CASSLRQAVLAKNIQYF.